The clone carrying this T cell receptor beta chain was detected only a few times. Methods used by the authors: Reference gene primer amplification yielded estimated nucleated cell counts. Profiled with immunoSEQ multiplex PCR; TCRdb holds only in-frame clones, not every one. V and J calls and clone size come straight from that table; D and trimming were deduced from the DNA. The sample has fewer than 250,000 clones, approximately 80% seen once. In germline, CDR1 is ENHRY, CDR2 SYGVKD. The ends were cut back, 6 bases at V and 5 bases at J, with 12 bases in the middle. The CDR3 totals 13 residues. The record originates from a study of blood T cell repertoires in COVID-19. Study overall: Acute and convalescent COVID-19 samples came from the United States, Italy and Spain. The cDNA or gDNA used as material had been derived from T cells, B-cell-depleted T cells, or PBMCs.

The clonotype comes from a woman in her forties or fifties with acute COVID-19. J is TRBJ2-3 and V is TRBV10-3; the D gene is possibly TRBD2 (6 bases). Sequencing was done on a sample of PBMCs or T cells enriched from blood (not recorded which). In DNA, the CDR3 is TGTGCCATCAGCGAAACGGGAGAAGATACGCAGTATTTT. This translates into CAISETGEDTQYF.